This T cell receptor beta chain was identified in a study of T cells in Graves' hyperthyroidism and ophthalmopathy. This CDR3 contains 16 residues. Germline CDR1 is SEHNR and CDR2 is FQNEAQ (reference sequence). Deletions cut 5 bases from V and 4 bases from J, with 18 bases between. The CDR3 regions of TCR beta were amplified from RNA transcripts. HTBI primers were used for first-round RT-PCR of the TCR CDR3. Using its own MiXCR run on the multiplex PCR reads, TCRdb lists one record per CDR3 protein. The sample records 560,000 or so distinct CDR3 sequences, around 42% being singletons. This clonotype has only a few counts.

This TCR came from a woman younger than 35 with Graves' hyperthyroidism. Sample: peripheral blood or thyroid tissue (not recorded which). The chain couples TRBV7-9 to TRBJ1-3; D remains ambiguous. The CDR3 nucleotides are TGTGCCAGCAGCACCGACCCAGGCAGTTCAGGAAACACCATATATTTT. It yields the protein CASSTDPGSSGNTIYF.